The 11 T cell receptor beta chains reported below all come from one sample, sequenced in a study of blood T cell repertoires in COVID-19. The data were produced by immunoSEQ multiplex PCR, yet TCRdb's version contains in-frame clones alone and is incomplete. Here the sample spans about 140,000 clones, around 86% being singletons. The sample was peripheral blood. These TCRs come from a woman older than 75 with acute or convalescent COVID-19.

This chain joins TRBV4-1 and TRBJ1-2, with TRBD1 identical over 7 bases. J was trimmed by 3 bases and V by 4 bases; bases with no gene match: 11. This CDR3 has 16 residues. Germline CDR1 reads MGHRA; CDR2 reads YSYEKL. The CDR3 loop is CASSPLGPGGDYGYTF. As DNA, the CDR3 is TGCGCCAGCAGCCCCCTTGGGCCAGGGGGTGACTATGGCTACACCTTC.

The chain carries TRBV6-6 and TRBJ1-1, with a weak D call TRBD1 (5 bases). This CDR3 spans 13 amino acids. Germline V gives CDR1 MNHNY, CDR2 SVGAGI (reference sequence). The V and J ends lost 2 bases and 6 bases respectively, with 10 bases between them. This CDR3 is CASSYLGGAEAFF. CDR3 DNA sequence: TGTGCCAGCAGTTACCTTGGAGGGGCTGAAGCTTTCTTT.

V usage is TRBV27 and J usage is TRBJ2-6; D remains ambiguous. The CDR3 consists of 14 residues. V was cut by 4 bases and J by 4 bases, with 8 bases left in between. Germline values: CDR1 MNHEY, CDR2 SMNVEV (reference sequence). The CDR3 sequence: CASSSVEGANVLTF. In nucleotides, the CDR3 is TGTGCCAGCAGTTCCGTCGAGGGGGCCAACGTCCTGACTTTC. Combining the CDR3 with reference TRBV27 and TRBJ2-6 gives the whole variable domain EAQVTQNPRYLITVTGKKLTVTCSQNMNHEYMSWYRQDPGLGLRQIYYSMNVEVTDKGDVPEGYKVSRKEKRNFPLILESPSPNQTSLYFCASSSVEGANVLTFGAGSRLTVL.

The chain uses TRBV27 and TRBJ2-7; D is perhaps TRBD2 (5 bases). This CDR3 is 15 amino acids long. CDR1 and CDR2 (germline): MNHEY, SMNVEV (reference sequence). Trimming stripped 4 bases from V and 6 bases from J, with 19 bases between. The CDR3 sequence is CASSSKSPGRGEQYF. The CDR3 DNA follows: TGTGCCAGCAGTTCCAAAAGTCCGGGTCGGGGCGAGCAGTACTTC.

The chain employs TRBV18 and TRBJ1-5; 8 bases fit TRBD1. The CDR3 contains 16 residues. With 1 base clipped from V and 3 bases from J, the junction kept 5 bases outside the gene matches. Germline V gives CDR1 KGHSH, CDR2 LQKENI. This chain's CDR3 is CASSPQETGANQPQHF. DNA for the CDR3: TGTGCCAGCTCACCACAAGAGACAGGGGCCAATCAGCCCCAGCATTTT.

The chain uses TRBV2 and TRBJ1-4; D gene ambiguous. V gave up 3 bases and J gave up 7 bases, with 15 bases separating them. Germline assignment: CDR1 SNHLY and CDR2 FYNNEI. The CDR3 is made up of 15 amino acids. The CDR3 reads CASSDRGTRGEKLFF. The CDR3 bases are TGTGCCAGCAGTGATCGGGGAACAAGAGGTGAAAAACTGTTTTTT.

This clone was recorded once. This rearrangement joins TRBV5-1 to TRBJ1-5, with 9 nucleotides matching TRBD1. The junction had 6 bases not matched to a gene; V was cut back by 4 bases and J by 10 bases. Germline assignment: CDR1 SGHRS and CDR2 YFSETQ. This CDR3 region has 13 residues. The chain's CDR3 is CASSTTGGIPQHF. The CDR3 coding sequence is TGCGCCAGCAGCACGACAGGGGGAATACCCCAGCATTTT.

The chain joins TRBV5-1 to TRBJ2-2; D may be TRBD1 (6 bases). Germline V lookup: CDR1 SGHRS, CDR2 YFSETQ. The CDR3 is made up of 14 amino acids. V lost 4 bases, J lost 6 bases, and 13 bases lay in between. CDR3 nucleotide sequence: TGCGCCAGCAGCGCACAGGGTCCTCCCGGGGAGCTGTTTTTT. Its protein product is CASSAQGPPGELFF.

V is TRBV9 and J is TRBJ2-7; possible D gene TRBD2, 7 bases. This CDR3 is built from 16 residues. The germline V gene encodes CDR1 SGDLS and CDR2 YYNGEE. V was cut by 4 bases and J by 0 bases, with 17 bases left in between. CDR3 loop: CASSPGGRALSYEQYF. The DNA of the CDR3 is TGTGCCAGCAGCCCCGGGGGGCGGGCGCTCTCCTACGAGCAGTACTTC.

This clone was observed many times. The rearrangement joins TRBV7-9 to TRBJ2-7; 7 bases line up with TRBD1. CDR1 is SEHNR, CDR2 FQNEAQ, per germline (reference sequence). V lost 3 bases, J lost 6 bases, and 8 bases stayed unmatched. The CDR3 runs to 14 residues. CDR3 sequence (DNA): TGTGCCAGCAGCTTGATCGGGACAGCGTCCGAGCAGTACTTC. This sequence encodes CASSLIGTASEQYF.

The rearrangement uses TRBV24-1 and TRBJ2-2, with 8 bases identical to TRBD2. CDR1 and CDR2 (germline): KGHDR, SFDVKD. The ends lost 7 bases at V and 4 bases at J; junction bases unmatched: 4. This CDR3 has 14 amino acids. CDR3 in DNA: TGTGCCACCAGAGGACTAGCTGGCACCGGGGAGCTGTTTTTT. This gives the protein CATRGLAGTGELFF.